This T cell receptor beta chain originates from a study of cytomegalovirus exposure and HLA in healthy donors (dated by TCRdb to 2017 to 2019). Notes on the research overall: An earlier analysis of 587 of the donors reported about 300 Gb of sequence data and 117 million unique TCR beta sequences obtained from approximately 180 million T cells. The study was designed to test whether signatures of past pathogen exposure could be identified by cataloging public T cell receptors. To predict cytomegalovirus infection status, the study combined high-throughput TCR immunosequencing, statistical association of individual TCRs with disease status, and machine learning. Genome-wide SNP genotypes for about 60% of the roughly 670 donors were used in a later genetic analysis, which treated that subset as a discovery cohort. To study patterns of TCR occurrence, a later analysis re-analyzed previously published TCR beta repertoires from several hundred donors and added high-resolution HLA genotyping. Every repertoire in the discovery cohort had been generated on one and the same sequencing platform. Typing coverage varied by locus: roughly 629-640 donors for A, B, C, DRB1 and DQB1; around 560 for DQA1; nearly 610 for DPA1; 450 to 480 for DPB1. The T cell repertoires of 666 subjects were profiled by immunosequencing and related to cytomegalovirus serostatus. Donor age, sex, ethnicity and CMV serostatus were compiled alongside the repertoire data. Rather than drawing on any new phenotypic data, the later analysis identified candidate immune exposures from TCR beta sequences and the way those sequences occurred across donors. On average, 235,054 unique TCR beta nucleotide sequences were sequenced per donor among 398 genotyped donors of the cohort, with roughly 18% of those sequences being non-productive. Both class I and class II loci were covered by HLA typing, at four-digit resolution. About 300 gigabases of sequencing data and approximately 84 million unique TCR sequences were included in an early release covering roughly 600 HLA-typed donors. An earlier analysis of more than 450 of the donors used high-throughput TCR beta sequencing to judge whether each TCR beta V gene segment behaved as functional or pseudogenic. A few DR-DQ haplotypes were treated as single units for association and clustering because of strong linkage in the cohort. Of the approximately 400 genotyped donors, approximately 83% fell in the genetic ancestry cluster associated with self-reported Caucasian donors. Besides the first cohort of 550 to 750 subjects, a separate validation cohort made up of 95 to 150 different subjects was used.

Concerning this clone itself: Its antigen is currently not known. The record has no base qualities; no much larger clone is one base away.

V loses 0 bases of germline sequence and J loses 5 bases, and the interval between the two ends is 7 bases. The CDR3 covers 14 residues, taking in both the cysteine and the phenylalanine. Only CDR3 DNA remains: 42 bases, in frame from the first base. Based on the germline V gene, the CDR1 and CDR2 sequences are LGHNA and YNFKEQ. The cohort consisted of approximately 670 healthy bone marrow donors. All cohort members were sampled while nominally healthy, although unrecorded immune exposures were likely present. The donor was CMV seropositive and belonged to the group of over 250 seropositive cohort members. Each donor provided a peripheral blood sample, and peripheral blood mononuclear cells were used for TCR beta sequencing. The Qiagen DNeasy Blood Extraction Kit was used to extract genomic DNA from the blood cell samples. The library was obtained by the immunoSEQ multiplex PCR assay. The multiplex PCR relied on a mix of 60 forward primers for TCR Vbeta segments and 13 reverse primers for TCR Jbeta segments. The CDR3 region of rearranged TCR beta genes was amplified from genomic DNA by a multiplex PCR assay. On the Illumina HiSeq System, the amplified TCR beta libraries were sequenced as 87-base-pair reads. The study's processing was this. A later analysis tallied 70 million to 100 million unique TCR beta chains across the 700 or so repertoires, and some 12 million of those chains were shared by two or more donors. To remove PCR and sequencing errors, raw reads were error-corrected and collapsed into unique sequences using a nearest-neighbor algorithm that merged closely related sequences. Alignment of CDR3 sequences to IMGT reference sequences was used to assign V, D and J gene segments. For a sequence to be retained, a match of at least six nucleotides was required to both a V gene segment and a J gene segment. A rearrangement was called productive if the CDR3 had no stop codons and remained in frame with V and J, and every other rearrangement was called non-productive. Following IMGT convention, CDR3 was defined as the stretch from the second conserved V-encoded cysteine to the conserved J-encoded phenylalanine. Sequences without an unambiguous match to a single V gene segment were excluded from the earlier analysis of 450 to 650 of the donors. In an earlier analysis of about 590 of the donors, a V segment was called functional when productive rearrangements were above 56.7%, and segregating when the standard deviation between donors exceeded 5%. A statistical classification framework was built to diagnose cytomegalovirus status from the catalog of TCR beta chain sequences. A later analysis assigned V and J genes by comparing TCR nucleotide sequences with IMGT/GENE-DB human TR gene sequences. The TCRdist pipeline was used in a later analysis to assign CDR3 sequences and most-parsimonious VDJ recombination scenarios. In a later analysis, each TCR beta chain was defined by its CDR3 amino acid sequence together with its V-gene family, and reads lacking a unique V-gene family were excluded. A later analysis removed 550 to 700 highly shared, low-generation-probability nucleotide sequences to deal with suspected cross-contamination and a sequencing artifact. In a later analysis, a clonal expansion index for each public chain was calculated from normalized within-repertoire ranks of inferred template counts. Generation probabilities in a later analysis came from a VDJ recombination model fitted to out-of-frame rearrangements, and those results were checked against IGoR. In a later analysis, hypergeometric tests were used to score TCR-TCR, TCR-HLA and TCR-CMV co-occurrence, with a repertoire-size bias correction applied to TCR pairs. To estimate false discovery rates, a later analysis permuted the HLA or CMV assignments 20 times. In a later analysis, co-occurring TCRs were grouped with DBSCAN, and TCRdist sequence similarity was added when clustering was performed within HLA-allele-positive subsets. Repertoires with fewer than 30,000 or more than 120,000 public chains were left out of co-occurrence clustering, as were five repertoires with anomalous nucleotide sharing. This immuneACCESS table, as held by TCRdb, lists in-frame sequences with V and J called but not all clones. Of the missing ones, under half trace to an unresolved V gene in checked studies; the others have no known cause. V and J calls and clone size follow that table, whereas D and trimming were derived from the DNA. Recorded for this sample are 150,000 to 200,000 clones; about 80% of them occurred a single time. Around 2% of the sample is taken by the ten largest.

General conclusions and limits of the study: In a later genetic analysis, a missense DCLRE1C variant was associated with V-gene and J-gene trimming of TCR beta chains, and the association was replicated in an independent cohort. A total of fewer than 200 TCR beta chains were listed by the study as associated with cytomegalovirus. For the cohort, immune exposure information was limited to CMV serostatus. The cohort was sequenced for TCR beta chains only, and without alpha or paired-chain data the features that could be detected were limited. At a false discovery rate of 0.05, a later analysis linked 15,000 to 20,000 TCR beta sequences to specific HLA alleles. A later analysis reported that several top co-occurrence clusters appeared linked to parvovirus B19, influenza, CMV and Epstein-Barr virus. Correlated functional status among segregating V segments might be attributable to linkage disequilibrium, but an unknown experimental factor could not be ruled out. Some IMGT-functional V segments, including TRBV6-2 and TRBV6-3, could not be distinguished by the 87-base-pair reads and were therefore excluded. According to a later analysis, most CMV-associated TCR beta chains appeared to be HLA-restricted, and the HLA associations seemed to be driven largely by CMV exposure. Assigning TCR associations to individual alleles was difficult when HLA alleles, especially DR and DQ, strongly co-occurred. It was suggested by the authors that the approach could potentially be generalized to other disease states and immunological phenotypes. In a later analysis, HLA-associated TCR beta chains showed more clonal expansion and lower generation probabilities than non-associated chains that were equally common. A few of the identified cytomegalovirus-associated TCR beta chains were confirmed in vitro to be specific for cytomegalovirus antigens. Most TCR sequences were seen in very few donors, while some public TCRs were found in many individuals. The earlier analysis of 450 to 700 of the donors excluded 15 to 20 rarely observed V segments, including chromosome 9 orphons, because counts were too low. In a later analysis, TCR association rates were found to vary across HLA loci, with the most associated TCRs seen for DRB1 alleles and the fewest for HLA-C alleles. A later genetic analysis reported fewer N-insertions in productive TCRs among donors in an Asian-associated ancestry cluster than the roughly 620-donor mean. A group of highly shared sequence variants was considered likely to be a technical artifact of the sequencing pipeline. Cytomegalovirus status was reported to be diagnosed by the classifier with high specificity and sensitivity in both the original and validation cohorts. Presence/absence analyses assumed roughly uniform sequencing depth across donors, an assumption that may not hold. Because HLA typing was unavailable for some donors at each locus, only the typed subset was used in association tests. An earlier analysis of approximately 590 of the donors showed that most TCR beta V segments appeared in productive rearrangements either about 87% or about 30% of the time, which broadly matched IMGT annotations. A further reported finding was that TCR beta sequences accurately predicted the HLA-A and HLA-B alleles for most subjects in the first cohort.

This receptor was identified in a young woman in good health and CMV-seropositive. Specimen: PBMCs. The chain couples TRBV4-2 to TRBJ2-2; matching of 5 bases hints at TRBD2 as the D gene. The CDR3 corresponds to CASSQDGVTGELFF. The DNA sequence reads TGTGCCAGCAGCCAAGACGGGGTTACCGGGGAGCTGTTTTTT.